Given below is one T cell receptor beta chain in context. Its antigen is currently unknown. The data belong to a study of cytomegalovirus exposure and HLA in healthy donors. Study-wide background: Early release data held about 85 million unique TCRs from HLA-typed donors. General study findings and limits: The availability of immune exposure information extended only to CMV serostatus. According to reports, the classifier identified cytomegalovirus status with high specificity and sensitivity. Sequencing likely generated an artifact that appeared as a cluster of highly shared sequence variants.

Primers: 60 Vbeta forward and 13 Jbeta reverse. The method was immunoSEQ multiplex PCR; TCRdb's version includes in-frame clones alone and lacks a portion of them. The table records 99,000 or so clones, 60% to 80% of them present only once. Sequenced input: PBMCs. The TCR was taken from a woman in her thirties or forties in good health and CMV-seropositive.

CDR3: CASSRGPNTDTQYF. CDR3 coding DNA: TGTGCCAGCAGCCGGGGTCCGAACACAGATACGCAGTATTTT. V usage is TRBV6-5 and J usage is TRBJ2-3; D might be TRBD2 (5 bases). The CDR3 contains 14 residues. Germline values: CDR1 MNHEY, CDR2 SVGAGI. With 6 bases removed from V and 2 bases from J, the gap between germline ends came to 12 bases.